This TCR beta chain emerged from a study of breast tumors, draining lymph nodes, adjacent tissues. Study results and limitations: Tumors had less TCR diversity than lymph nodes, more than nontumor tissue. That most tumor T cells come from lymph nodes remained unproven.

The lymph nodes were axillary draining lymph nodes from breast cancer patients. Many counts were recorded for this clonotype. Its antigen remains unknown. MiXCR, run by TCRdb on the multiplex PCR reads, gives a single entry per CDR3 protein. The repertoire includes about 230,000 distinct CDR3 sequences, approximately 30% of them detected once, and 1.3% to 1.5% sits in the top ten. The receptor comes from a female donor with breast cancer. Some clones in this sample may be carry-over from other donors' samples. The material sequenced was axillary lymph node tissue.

The CDR3 nucleotides are TGCAGCGTGGTGGCAGGGGAGGAGACCCAGTACTTC. Translated: CSVVAGEETQYF. The chain has TRBV29-1 and TRBJ2-5; D possibly corresponds to TRBD1 (6 bases). Germline values: CDR1 SQVTM, CDR2 ANQGSEA. Trimming removed 6 bases from V and 5 bases from J, with 13 bases in between. This CDR3 contains 12 residues.